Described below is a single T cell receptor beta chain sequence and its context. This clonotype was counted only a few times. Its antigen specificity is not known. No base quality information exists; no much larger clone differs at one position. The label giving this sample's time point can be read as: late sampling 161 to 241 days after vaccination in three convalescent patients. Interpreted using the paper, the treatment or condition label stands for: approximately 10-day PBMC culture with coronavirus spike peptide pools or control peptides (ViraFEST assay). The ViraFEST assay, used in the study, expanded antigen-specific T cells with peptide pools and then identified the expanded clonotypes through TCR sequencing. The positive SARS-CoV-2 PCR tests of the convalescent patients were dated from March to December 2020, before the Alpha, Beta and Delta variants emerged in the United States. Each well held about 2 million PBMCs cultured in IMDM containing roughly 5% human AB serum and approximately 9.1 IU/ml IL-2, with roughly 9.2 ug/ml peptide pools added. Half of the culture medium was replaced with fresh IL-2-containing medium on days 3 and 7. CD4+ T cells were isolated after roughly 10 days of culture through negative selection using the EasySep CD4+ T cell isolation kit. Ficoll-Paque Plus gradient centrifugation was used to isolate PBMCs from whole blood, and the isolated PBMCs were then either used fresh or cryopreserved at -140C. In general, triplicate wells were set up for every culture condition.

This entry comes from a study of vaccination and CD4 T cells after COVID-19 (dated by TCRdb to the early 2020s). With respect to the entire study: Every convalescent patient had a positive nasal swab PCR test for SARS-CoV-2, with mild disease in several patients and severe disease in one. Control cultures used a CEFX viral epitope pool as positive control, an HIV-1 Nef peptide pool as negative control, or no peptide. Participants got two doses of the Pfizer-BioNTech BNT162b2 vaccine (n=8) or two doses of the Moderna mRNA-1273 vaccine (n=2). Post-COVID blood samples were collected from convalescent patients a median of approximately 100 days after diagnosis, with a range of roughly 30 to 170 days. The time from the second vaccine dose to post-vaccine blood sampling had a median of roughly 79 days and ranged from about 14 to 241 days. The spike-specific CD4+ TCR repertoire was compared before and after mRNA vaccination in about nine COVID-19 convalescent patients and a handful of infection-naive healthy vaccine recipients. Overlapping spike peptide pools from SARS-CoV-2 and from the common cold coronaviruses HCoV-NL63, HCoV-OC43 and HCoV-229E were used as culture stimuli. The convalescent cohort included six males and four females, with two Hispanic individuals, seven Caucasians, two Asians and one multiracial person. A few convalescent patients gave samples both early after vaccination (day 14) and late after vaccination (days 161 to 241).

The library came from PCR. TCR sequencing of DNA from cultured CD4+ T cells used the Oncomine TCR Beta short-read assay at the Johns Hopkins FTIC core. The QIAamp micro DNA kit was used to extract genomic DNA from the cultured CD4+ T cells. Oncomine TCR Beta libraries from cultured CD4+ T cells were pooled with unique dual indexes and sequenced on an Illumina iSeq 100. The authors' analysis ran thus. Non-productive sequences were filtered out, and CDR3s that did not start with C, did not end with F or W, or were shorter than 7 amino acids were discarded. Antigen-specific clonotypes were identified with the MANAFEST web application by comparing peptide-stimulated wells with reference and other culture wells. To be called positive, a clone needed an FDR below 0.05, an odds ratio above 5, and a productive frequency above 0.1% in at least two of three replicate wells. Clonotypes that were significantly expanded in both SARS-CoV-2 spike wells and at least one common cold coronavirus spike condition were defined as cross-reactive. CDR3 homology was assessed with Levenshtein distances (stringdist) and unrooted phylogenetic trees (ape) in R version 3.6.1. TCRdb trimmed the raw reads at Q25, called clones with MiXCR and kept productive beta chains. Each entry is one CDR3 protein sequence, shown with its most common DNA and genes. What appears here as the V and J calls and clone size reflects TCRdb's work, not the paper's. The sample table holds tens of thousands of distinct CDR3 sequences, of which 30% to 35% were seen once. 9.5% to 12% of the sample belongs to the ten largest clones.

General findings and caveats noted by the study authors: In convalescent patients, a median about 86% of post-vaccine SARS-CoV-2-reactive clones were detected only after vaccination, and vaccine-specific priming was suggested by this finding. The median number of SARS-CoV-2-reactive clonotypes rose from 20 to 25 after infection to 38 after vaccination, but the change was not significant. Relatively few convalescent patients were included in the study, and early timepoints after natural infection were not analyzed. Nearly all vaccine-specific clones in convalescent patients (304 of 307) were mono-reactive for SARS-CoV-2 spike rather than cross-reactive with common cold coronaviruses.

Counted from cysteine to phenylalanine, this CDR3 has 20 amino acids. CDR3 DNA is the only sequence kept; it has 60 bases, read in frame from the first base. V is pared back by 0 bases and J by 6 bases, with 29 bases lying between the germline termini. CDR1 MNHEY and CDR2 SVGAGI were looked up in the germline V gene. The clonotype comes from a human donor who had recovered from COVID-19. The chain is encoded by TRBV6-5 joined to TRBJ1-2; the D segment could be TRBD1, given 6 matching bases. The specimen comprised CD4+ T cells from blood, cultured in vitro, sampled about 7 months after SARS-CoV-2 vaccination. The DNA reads TGTGCCAGCAGTTACTCGATTTGGATGACAGGCGACATCCCGGACCATGGCTACACCTTC. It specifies CASSYSIWMTGDIPDHGYTF.